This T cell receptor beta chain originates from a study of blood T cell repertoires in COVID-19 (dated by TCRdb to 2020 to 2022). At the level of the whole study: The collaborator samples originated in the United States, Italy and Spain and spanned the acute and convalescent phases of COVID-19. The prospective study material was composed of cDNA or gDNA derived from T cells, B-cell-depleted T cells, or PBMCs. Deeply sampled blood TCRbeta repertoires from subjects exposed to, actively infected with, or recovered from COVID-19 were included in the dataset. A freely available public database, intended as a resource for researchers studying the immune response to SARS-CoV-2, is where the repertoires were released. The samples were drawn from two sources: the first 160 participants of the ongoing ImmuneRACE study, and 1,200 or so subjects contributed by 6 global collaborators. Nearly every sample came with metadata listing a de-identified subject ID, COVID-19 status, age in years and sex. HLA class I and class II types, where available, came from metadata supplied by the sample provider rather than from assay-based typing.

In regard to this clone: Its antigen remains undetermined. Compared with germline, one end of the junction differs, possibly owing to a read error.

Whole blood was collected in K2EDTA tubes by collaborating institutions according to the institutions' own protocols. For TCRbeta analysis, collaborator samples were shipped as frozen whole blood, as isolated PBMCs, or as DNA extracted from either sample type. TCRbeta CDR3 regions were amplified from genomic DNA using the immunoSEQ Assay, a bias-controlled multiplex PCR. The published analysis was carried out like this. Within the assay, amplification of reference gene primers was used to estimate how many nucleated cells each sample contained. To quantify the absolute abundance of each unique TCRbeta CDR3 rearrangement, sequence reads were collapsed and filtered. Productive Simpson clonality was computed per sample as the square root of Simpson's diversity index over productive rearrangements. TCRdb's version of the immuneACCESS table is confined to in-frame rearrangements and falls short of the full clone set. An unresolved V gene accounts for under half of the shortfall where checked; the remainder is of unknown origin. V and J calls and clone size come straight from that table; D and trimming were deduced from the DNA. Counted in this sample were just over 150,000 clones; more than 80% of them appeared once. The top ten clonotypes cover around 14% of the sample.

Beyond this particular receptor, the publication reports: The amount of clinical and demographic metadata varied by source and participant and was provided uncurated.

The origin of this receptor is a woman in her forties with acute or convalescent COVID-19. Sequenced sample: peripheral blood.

The CDR3 has the sequence CAWSQGRDYGYTF. Here is the DNA: TGTGCCTGGAGCCAGGGACGGGACTACGGCTACACCTTC. This chain joins TRBV30 to TRBJ1-2, with a weak D call of TRBD1 (5 bases match). CDR1 and CDR2 were assigned from the germline V gene (reference sequence) as GTSNPN and SVGIG. From cysteine to phenylalanine, the CDR3 is 13 amino acids long. Only the CDR3 part of the read is kept: 39 bases, read in frame from the first base. The full variable domain, with segments outside the CDR3 supplied by the reference TRBV30 and TRBJ1-2 proteins, appears as SQTIHQWPATLVQPVGSPLSLECTVEGTSNPNLYWYRQAAGRGLQLLFYSVGIGQISSEVPQNLSASRPQDRQFILSSKKLLLSDSGFYLCAWSQGRDYGYTFGSGTRLTVV.